The clone carrying this T cell receptor (beta chain) was detected many times. Antigen specificity is unknown. The data originate from a study of spatial heterogeneity in lung cancer. Study-level background: Fewer alpha-chain than beta-chain sequences were consistently detected. Study outcomes and limitations: Ubiquitous expanded tumor TCRs appeared in blood more at resection than follow-up.

Indicated time point: sample taken at primary tumor resection. Whole RNA, isolated from tumor, nontumor lung or frozen PBMC, was sequenced without prior sorting. The 70 or so donors had untreated early-stage non-small cell lung cancer. Deletions cut 4 bases from V and 7 bases from J, with 17 bases between. Germline CDR1 reads ENHRY; CDR2 reads SYGVKD. The length of the CDR3 is 14 residues. A unique molecular identifier was carried by every single TCR cDNA molecule. TCRdb independently ran MiXCR on the 5' RACE reads; one entry per CDR3 protein. This repertoire shows roughly 36,000 distinct CDR3 sequences, less than 6% found once; its top ten account for around a tenth.

The receptor was derived from a male donor with early-stage non-small cell lung cancer. Sequencing used PBMCs, obtained at surgery. J is TRBJ2-7 and V is TRBV10-3; no clear D. CDR3 in DNA: TGTGCCATCAGTGCACGGCAACAGTACGGTGAGCAGTACTTC. Translated: CAISARQQYGEQYF.